Sequencing of this T cell receptor (beta chain) was carried out in a study of regulatory T cells in long-lasting Graves disease. Findings of the study overall: Blood alone, not thyroid tissue, was studied.

The TCR beta library used iRepertoire HTBI primers with Arm-PCR amplification of CDR3. TCRdb ran MiXCR on the multiplex PCR reads and lists one entry per CDR3 protein. The repertoire consists of roughly 500,000 distinct CDR3 sequences, with 20% to 25% occurring once and the leading ten covering roughly 7%. This clonotype was recorded at least ten times. Its cognate antigen is unknown. The CDR3 has 11 residues. Germline V gene lookup returns CDR1 MNHNS and CDR2 SASEGT. The junction had 1 base not matched to a gene; V was cut back by 6 bases and J by 6 bases. Sample time point: persistent/refractory GD, antithyroid drugs over 5 years with positive TRAb. PBMC-derived RNA was used for the TCR library. American Thyroid Association guidelines defined Graves' disease diagnosis. Those enrolled as patients came out of an endocrinology department in Xi'an, China.

The chain couples TRBV6-1 to TRBJ1-2; 7 bases fit TRBD1. This receptor was identified in a female donor with Graves disease. Sequencing used peripheral blood mononuclear cells (PBMCs), obtained when the disease was refractory, from a patient treated with antithyroid drugs. CDR3 residues: CASSDRDGYTF. The CDR3 DNA follows: TGTGCCAGCAGCGACAGGGATGGCTACACCTTC.